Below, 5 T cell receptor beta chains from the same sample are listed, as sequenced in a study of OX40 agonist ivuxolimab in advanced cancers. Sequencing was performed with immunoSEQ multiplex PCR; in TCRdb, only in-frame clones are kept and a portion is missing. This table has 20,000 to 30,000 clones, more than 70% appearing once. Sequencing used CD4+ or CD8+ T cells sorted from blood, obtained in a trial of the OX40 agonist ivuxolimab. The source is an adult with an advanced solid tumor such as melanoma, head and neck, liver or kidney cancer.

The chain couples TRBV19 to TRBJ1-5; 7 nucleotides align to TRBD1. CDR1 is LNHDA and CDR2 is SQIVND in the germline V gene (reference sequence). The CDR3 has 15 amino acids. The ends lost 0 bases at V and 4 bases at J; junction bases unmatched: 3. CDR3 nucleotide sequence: TGTGCCAGTAGTATAGAGGCAGGGGGGAATCAGCCCCAGCATTTT. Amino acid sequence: CASSIEAGGNQPQHF.

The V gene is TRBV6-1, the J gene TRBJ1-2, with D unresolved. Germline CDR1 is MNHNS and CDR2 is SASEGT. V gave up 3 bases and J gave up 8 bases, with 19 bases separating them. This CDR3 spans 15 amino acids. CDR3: CASSDGFVESDGYTF. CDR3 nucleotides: TGTGCCAGCAGTGACGGGTTTGTAGAATCCGACGGCTACACCTTC.

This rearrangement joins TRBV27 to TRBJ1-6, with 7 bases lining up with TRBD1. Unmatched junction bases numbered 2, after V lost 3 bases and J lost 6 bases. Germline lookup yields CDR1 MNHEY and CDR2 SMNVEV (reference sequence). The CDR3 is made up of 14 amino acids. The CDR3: CASSFRGVNSPLHF. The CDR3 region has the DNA TGTGCCAGCAGTTTCAGGGGGGTTAATTCACCCCTCCACTTT.

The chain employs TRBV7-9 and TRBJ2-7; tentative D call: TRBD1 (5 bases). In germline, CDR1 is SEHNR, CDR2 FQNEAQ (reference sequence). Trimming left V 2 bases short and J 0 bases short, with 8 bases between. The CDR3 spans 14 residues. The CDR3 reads CASSLQDTSYEQYF. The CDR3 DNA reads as TGTGCCAGCAGCTTACAGGACACCTCCTACGAGCAGTACTTC.

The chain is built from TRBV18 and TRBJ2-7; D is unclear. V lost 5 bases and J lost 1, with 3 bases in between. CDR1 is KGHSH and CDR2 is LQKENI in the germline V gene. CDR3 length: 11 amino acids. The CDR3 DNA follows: TGTGCCAGCTCAGGGTCCTACGAGCAGTACTTC. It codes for CASSGSYEQYF.